This T cell receptor (beta chain) was retrieved from a study of blood T cell repertoires in COVID-19. Study at large: The study drew acute and convalescent COVID-19 samples from the United States, Italy and Spain. From T cells, B-cell-depleted T cells, or PBMCs came the material, which was cDNA or gDNA.

The V end was cut by 7 bases, the J end by 4 bases, with 14 bases between. The length of the CDR3 is 14 residues. Looked up from germline, CDR1 is SGHTA and CDR2 is FQGTGA. In the original workflow: The authors estimated nucleated cell counts from reference gene primer amplification. Measured with immunoSEQ multiplex PCR; TCRdb has only the in-frame clones, and not every one. Clonal size and the V and J genes are those of that table, whereas D and trimming came from the DNA. This table has roughly 180,000 clones, 84% appearing once. The chain combines TRBV7-3 with TRBJ1-5; the D is unclear. The sequencing sample was made of peripheral blood. The TCR originated in a human donor in a cohort sampled during active COVID-19. The CDR3 here is CASTEVGENQPQHF. As DNA, the CDR3 is TGTGCCAGCACTGAGGTCGGGGAAAATCAGCCCCAGCATTTT.